This T cell receptor beta chain was documented in a study of cytomegalovirus exposure and HLA in healthy donors. Findings and limits, study-wide: There was a cluster of highly shared sequence variants that was likely a sequencing artifact. Reportedly, fewer N-insertions than the 666-donor mean appeared in an Asian-associated ancestry cluster in a later analysis.

Germline V lookup: CDR1 LNHNV, CDR2 YYDKDF (reference sequence). The CDR3 runs 16 residues. Deletions cut 0 bases from V and 1 base from J, with 7 bases between. PCR used 60 Vbeta primers and 13 Jbeta primers. Produced via immunoSEQ multiplex PCR; TCRdb's table is partial and in-frame only. The table lists about 190,000 clones, roughly 80% of them singletons. Worth noting for this clone: The target antigen is unknown.

The chain joins TRBV15 to TRBJ2-6; no reliable D call. The receptor's source is a woman aged 18-30 years in good health and CMV-seronegative. Material for sequencing was PBMCs. The CDR3 nucleotides are TGTGCCACCAGCAGAGATCTGAGTTCTGGGGCCAACGTCCTGACTTTC. Encoded protein: CATSRDLSSGANVLTF. Together with reference TRBV15 and TRBJ2-6, the CDR3 gives the full variable domain: DAMVIQNPRYQVTQFGKPVTLSCSQTLNHNVMYWYQQKSSQAPKLLFHYYDKDFNNEADTPDNFQSRRPNTSFCFLDIRSPGLGDTAMYLCATSRDLSSGANVLTFGAGSRLTVL.